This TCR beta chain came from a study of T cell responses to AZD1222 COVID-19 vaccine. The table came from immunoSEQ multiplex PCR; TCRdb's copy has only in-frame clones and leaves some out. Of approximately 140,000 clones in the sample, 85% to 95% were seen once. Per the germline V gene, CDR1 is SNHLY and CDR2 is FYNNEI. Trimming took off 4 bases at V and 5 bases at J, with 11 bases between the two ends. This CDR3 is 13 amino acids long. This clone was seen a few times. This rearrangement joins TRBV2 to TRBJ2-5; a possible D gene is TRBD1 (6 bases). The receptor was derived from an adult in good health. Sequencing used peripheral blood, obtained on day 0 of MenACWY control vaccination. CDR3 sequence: CASSAGVGETQYF. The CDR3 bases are TGTGCCAGCAGTGCAGGGGTCGGGGAGACCCAGTACTTC. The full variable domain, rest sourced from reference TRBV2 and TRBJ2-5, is EPEVTQTPSHQVTQMGQEVILRCVPISNHLYFYWYRQILGQKVEFLVSFYNNEISEKSEIFDDQFSVERPDGSNFTLKIRSTKLEDSAMYFCASSAGVGETQYFGPGTRLLVL.